The 16 T cell receptor beta chains in this list originate from one sample, sequenced in a study of blood T cell repertoires in COVID-19. Only in-frame clones appear in the TCRdb table, and some are missing; sequencing was by immunoSEQ multiplex PCR. The table shows about 68,000 clones, with approximately 90% occurring only once. The sample consisted of peripheral blood. The receptors here all came from a man aged 50 to 59 with COVID-19, enrolled during active disease.

J is TRBJ2-7 and V is TRBV28; 7 bases map to TRBD1. V gave up 3 bases and J gave up 3 bases; unmatched junction bases: 2. CDR3 size: 13 residues. The germline gives CDR1 MDHEN, CDR2 SYDVKM. The CDR3 region is CASSFAGGYEQYV. DNA of the CDR3: TGTGCCAGCAGTTTTGCAGGGGGCTACGAGCAGTACGTC.

J is TRBJ2-7 and V is TRBV6-2 or TRBV6-3; D is perhaps TRBD2 (6 bases). CDR1 MNHEY and CDR2 SVGEGT come from the germline V gene. The CDR3 extends over 15 amino acids. Trimming removed 0 bases from V and 6 bases from J, with 15 bases in between. DNA for the CDR3: TGTGCCAGCAGTTACTCGCTCGGGGTCGGGAGCGAGCAGTACTTC. Translated: CASSYSLGVGSEQYF.

This chain uses TRBV6-5 with TRBJ2-1; 9 bases agree with TRBD2. The CDR3 has 15 amino acids. J lost 5 bases, V lost 3 bases, and 5 bases had no gene match. The germline V gene has CDR1 MNHEY and CDR2 SVGAGI. The CDR3 nucleotides read TGTGCCAGCAGTTATAGCGGGAGTAACGACAATGAGCAGTTCTTC. This translates into CASSYSGSNDNEQFF.

Written as DNA, the CDR3 is TGTGCCAGCTCAGATAGACAGGGGGAGAACGAGCAGTACTTC. It yields the protein CASSDRQGENEQYF. The gene calls are TRBV18 and TRBJ2-7; 9 nucleotides agree with TRBD1. This CDR3 is 14 amino acids long. Per germline, CDR1 KGHSH and CDR2 LQKENI. With 5 bases clipped from V and 5 bases from J, the junction kept 7 bases outside the gene matches.

A single count supports this clone. The rearrangement uses TRBV19 and TRBJ1-5; 9 bases line up with TRBD1. The CDR3 is 16 amino acids. Trimming took 6 bases from V and 6 from J; bases not matched to a gene: 12. Germline V gives CDR1 LNHDA, CDR2 SQIVND (reference sequence). The CDR3 nucleotides read TGTGCCAGTAGCGTTCTTTTGGGACAGGGCTTTCAGCCCCAGCATTTT. It translates to CASSVLLGQGFQPQHF.

The chain links TRBV7-2 to TRBJ2-1; 12 nucleotides agree with TRBD2. CDR1 SGHTA and CDR2 FQGNSA come from the germline V gene. The CDR3 has 15 amino acids. V lost 5 bases and J lost 9; bases outside the gene matches: 8. The CDR3 sequence: CASSLTTSGRGEQFF. The CDR3 DNA reads as TGTGCCAGCAGCCTCACGACTAGCGGGAGAGGTGAGCAGTTCTTC.

The chain employs TRBV6-5 and TRBJ2-3, with D maybe TRBD1 (5 bases). The CDR3 covers 13 residues. CDR1 is MNHEY, CDR2 SVGAGI, per germline. V lost 8 bases to trimming and J lost 2 bases, with 11 bases between them. CDR3 loop: CASGAGDTDTQYF. Here the CDR3 DNA reads TGTGCCAGCGGGGCAGGAGACACAGATACGCAGTATTTT.

The V gene is TRBV19, the J gene TRBJ2-2, with 8 bases identical to TRBD1. This CDR3 is 15 amino acids long. CDR1 LNHDA and CDR2 SQIVND come from the germline V gene (reference sequence). V was clipped by 7 bases and J by 3 bases; unmatched bases: 7. CDR3 nucleotide sequence: TGTGCCAGTACTGACAGGGGTTCGGACACCGGGGAGCTGTTTTTT. Amino acids: CASTDRGSDTGELFF.

The rearrangement uses TRBV10-3 and TRBJ2-3; no reliable D call. Between the trimmed V and J ends, which lost 4 bases and 6 bases, there was a span of 17 bases. The CDR3 spans 15 residues. CDR1 and CDR2 (germline): ENHRY, SYGVKD. DNA of the CDR3: TGTGCCATCAGTGGAGGAGATAACGGCGTCGATACGCAGTATTTT. Translation gives CAISGGDNGVDTQYF.

This chain uses TRBV20-1 with TRBJ1-1; D not resolved. The germline CDR1 and CDR2 sequences are DFQATT and SNEGSKA (reference sequence). The CDR3 runs 11 residues. V lost 6 bases, J lost 4 bases, and 9 bases lay in between. The CDR3 reads CSALRGTEAFF. DNA for the CDR3: TGCAGTGCCCTACGGGGCACTGAAGCTTTCTTT.

In DNA form, the CDR3 reads TGTGCCAGCAGTCCTCGACAGGCGGATACGCAGTATTTT. Amino acids: CASSPRQADTQYF. This chain links TRBV27 with TRBJ2-3; D is possibly TRBD1 (6 bases). The CDR3 is 13 amino acids. Germline CDR1 and CDR2: MNHEY and SMNVEV (reference sequence). The V end was cut by 5 bases, the J end by 6 bases, with 12 bases between.

The V gene is TRBV7-9, the J gene TRBJ2-5; 9 positions match TRBD2. Germline V gene lookup returns CDR1 SEHNR and CDR2 FQNEAQ (reference sequence). This CDR3 comprises 15 residues. After removal of 0 bases from V and 5 bases from J, the junction contained 4 bases not matched to a gene. This CDR3 reads CASSLAGLAYETQYF. CDR3 coding DNA: TGTGCCAGCAGCTTAGCGGGACTAGCATATGAGACCCAGTACTTC.

The rearrangement links TRBV11-3 to TRBJ2-1, with 7 nucleotides matching TRBD2. This CDR3 is 15 amino acids long. With 3 bases clipped from V and 7 bases from J, the junction kept 9 bases outside the gene matches. Per germline, CDR1 SGHNT and CDR2 YENEEA. CDR3 loop: CASSLGAGKGNEQFF. DNA for the CDR3: TGTGCCAGCAGCTTGGGAGCGGGGAAGGGAAATGAGCAGTTCTTC.

CDR3 residues: CASSQAGTRGYEQFF. CDR3 nucleotides: TGTGCCAGCTCCCAGGCCGGGACTAGAGGATATGAGCAGTTCTTC. The chain joins TRBV18 to TRBJ2-1; 8 bases map to TRBD2. Germline lookup yields CDR1 KGHSH and CDR2 LQKENI. V trimming: 6 bases; J trimming: 8 bases; junction bases outside the gene matches: 12. There are 15 residues in the CDR3. The whole variable domain, remainder taken from reference TRBV18 and TRBJ2-1, is NAGVMQNPRHLVRRRGQEARLRCSPMKGHSHVYWYRQLPEEGLKFMVYLQKENIIDESGMPKERFSAEFPKEGPSILRIQQVVRGDSAAYFCASSQAGTRGYEQFFGPGTRLTVL.

This chain uses TRBV6-6 with TRBJ1-4; maybe TRBD1 (5 bases). The V gene's germline CDR1 is MNHNY and CDR2 SVGAGI (reference sequence). V was trimmed by 2 bases and J by 5 bases, leaving 9 bases between them. This CDR3 spans 14 amino acids. CDR3 residues: CASSYRQTNEKLFF. The CDR3 DNA reads as TGTGCCAGCAGTTACAGACAGACGAATGAAAAACTGTTTTTT.

The chain recombines TRBV3-1 (or the pseudogene TRBV3-2) with TRBJ2-3, with 8 bases fitting TRBD2. Trimming cost V 7 bases and J 4 bases; bases outside gene matches: 10. This CDR3 has 15 amino acids. Germline V gene sequence: CDR1 LGHDT, CDR2 YNNKEL (reference sequence). Here the CDR3 reads CASNREAGGADTQYF. Written as DNA, the CDR3 is TGTGCCAGCAACCGCGAGGCGGGAGGTGCAGATACGCAGTATTTT.